This T cell receptor (beta chain) came from a study of cytomegalovirus exposure and HLA in healthy donors. Overall study results and limits: In all likelihood, a cluster of highly shared sequence variants was a sequencing artifact. With DRB1 most and HLA-C fewest, TCR association rates differed between HLA loci in a later analysis.

This clone occurred a few times. Its antigen is currently unknown. The primer mix had 60 Vbeta and 13 Jbeta primers. The protocol was immunoSEQ multiplex PCR, while the TCRdb copy is restricted to in-frame clones and leaves out a portion. The data hold more than 150,000 clones, with 87% observed a single time. The sequencing sample was made of PBMCs. The receptor was derived from a girl less than two years old in good health and CMV-seronegative.

Here the CDR3 DNA reads TGCGCCAGCAGCCGAGGGACTAGCGGGATTCGTTCGGATACGCAGTATTTT. Translated: CASSRGTSGIRSDTQYF. The chain joins TRBV4-1 to TRBJ2-3; 13 bases line up with TRBD2. Trimming cost V 4 bases and J 6 bases; bases outside gene matches: 10. CDR3 length: 17 residues. Germline CDR1 is MGHRA and CDR2 is YSYEKL.